This is a list of T cell receptor beta chains from one sample in a study of T cells in Graves' hyperthyroidism and ophthalmopathy. TCRdb redid the calling of the multiplex PCR reads with MiXCR, one entry per CDR3 protein. Among a few hundred thousand distinct CDR3 sequences, roughly 13% were seen once, and the ten largest hold less than 25%. Sequences were obtained from blood. Receptor source: a man aged 25 to 40 with Graves' hyperthyroidism that later progressed to Graves' ophthalmopathy. CDR3s include the opening cysteine and the closing phenylalanine or tryptophan. A D gene is named only where the DNA matches it firmly. Size is stated for part of the rows, as once, few or many counts, or as a class when the clone is expanded.

j_gene: TRBJ2-1
d_gene: NA
abundance: many
v_gene: TRBV28
CDR3nt: TGTGCCAGCAGTTTGGGGGGCCTCTCCTACAATGAGCAGTTCTTC
CDR3aa: CASSLGGLSYNEQFF

j_gene: TRBJ1-1
d_gene: NA
abundance: many
v_gene: TRBV7-2
CDR3nt: TGTGCCAGCAGCTTAGTGGGGGGAAGCACCCGACGGGCTTTCTTT
CDR3aa: CASSLVGGSTRRAFF

j_gene: TRBJ1-4
d_gene: TRBD1
abundance: many
v_gene: TRBV20-1
CDR3nt: TGCAGTGCTAGAGAGACAGGGGAGAAAGAAAAACTGTTTTTT
CDR3aa: CSARETGEKEKLFF

j_gene: TRBJ1-4
d_gene: TRBD1
abundance: NA
v_gene: TRBV20-1
CDR3nt: TGCAGTGCTAGAGTCCCTCGGATGAGGGGGCGAAATGAAAAACTGTTTTTT
CDR3aa: CSARVPRMRGRNEKLFF

j_gene: TRBJ2-5
d_gene: TRBD2
abundance: NA
v_gene: TRBV3-1
CDR3nt: TGTGCCAGCAGCCGAAACATAGCGGGGGGGCAAGAGACCCAGTACTTC
CDR3aa: CASSRNIAGGQETQYF

j_gene: TRBJ1-3
d_gene: NA
abundance: NA
v_gene: TRBV5-4
CDR3nt: TGTGCCAGCAGCCACTGGTCCTCTGGAAACACCATATATTTT
CDR3aa: CASSHWSSGNTIYF

j_gene: TRBJ2-5
d_gene: NA
abundance: few
v_gene: TRBV29-1
CDR3nt: TGCAGCGTTGACCGTCGCAACCAAGAGACCCAGTACTTC
CDR3aa: CSVDRRNQETQYF

j_gene: TRBJ2-7
d_gene: TRBD1
abundance: many
v_gene: TRBV24-1
CDR3nt: TGTGCCACCAGTGACCCGGACAGGCCGAGCTCCTACGAGCAGTACTTC
CDR3aa: CATSDPDRPSSYEQYF

j_gene: TRBJ2-3
d_gene: NA
abundance: many
v_gene: TRBV20-1
CDR3nt: TGCAGTGCCGAGGGTAGCACAGATACGCAGTATTTT
CDR3aa: CSAEGSTDTQYF

j_gene: TRBJ1-1
d_gene: NA
abundance: NA
v_gene: TRBV11-2
CDR3nt: TGTGCCAGCAGCTTAGTAGGACCTACAGGGACTGAAGCTTTCTTT
CDR3aa: CASSLVGPTGTEAFF

j_gene: TRBJ2-2
d_gene: NA
abundance: few
v_gene: TRBV7-2
CDR3nt: TGTGCCAGCAGACCAGAGGTCAGGGTAGACACCGGGGAGCTGTTTTTT
CDR3aa: CASRPEVRVDTGELFF

j_gene: TRBJ1-6
d_gene: NA
abundance: few
v_gene: TRBV15
CDR3nt: TGTGCCACCAGCGCAAGAGGCGGAGGCTTCGGTTCACCCCTCCACTTT
CDR3aa: CATSARGGGFGSPLHF

j_gene: TRBJ1-5
d_gene: NA
abundance: many
v_gene: TRBV10-2
CDR3nt: TGCGCCAGCAGCGGCGATGGCATCAATCAGCCCCAGCATTTT
CDR3aa: CASSGDGINQPQHF

j_gene: TRBJ2-7
d_gene: NA
abundance: many
v_gene: TRBV30
CDR3nt: TGTGCCTGCAGCGACCCACCCGAGCAGTACTTC
CDR3aa: CACSDPPEQYF

j_gene: TRBJ1-4
d_gene: NA
abundance: few
v_gene: TRBV19
CDR3nt: TGTGCCAGTAGTGCCCTGGGGGTATCGAATGAAAAACTGTTTTTT
CDR3aa: CASSALGVSNEKLFF

j_gene: TRBJ1-2
d_gene: NA
abundance: few
v_gene: TRBV6-5
CDR3nt: TGTGCCAGCAGTTACTCGGGTCAGCTTACTAACTATGGCTACACCTTC
CDR3aa: CASSYSGQLTNYGYTF

j_gene: TRBJ1-6
d_gene: NA
abundance: many
v_gene: TRBV27
CDR3nt: TGTGCCAGCAGCGTGGGGGGGGCCAGTTCACCCCTCCACTTT
CDR3aa: CASSVGGASSPLHF

j_gene: TRBJ2-5
d_gene: TRBD2
abundance: many
v_gene: TRBV5-1
CDR3nt: TGCGCCAGCAGCTTGGCTTCTAGCGGGGCGTTACAAGAGACCCAGTACTTC
CDR3aa: CASSLASSGALQETQYF

j_gene: TRBJ2-2
d_gene: NA
abundance: NA
v_gene: TRBV7-3
CDR3nt: TGTGCCAGCAGCCCCGCCGCAGTCCGAACGAACACCGGGGAGCTGTTTTTT
CDR3aa: CASSPAAVRTNTGELFF

j_gene: TRBJ1-2
d_gene: TRBD1
abundance: many
v_gene: TRBV7-2
CDR3nt: TGTGCCAGCAGCCATGGGACAGGGGGCCTTGGCTACACCTTC
CDR3aa: CASSHGTGGLGYTF

j_gene: TRBJ2-3
d_gene: NA
abundance: few
v_gene: TRBV6-1
CDR3nt: TGTGCCAGCAGAGACAGGTCGTTGGCAGATACGCAGTATTTT
CDR3aa: CASRDRSLADTQYF

j_gene: TRBJ2-5
d_gene: TRBD1
abundance: NA
v_gene: TRBV5-1
CDR3nt: TGCGCCAGCAGCTTCCGACAGGGCCAGCAAGAGACCCAGTACTTC
CDR3aa: CASSFRQGQQETQYF

j_gene: TRBJ2-2
d_gene: NA
abundance: NA
v_gene: TRBV5-1
CDR3nt: TGCGCCAGCAGCTTTGCGCGGGGGAACACCGGGGAGCTGTTTTTT
CDR3aa: CASSFARGNTGELFF

j_gene: TRBJ2-2
d_gene: NA
abundance: NA
v_gene: TRBV7-8
CDR3nt: TGTGTCAGCAGCTTAGTAGGGGGGACCGGGGAGCTGTTTTTT
CDR3aa: CVSSLVGGTGELFF

j_gene: TRBJ1-4
d_gene: TRBD1
abundance: many
v_gene: TRBV5-6
CDR3nt: TGTGCCAGCAGCTTTGGGACAGGGTTTAATGAAAAACTGTTTTTT
CDR3aa: CASSFGTGFNEKLFF

j_gene: TRBJ2-7
d_gene: TRBD1
abundance: few
v_gene: TRBV25-1
CDR3nt: TGTGCCAGCAGTGAATACCCCCCGCCTCCGGGACAGTCTAAAGCGCAGTACTTC
CDR3aa: CASSEYPPPPGQSKAQYF

j_gene: TRBJ1-5
d_gene: NA
abundance: NA
v_gene: TRBV30
CDR3nt: TGTGCCTGGAGTGTAGGTGTTGGGGCAGGGAATCAGCCCCAGCATTTT
CDR3aa: CAWSVGVGAGNQPQHF

j_gene: TRBJ1-6
d_gene: TRBD1
abundance: NA
v_gene: TRBV5-1
CDR3nt: TGCGCCAGCAGCGCCACAGGGGGGAATTCACCCCTCCACTTT
CDR3aa: CASSATGGNSPLHF